Below, one T cell receptor beta chain is given with its context. Its target is not known. The data were obtained in a study of regulatory T cells in long-lasting Graves disease. Whole-study results and caveats: Rather than thyroid tissue, only peripheral blood underwent study. Persistent patients had a count of shared public clonotypes (roughly 2,500) that exceeded that of new patients (966). TRBV28 was favored in persistent disease, as were TRBJ1-2 and TRBJ2-5.

The CDR3 totals 15 residues. Looked up from germline, CDR1 is SEHNR and CDR2 is FQNEAQ (reference sequence). V was clipped by 2 bases and J by 4 bases; unmatched bases: 6. Time point denoted: persistent/refractory GD, antithyroid drugs over 5 years with positive TRAb. RNA isolated from PBMCs was used to make the TCR library. The peripheral blood volume drawn was about 9 milliliters, and it was collected into EDTA tubes. Construction of TCR beta libraries relied on iRepertoire HTBI primers and on Arm-PCR targeting CDR3 regions. In TCRdb, the multiplex PCR reads were re-called with MiXCR into one record per CDR3 protein. This sample has 500,000 to 800,000 distinct CDR3 sequences; approximately 31% occur once, and the top ten carry 35% to 55%.

V is TRBV7-9 and J is TRBJ1-2; the match to TRBD1 covers 8 bases. The TCR comes from a female donor with Graves disease. The sample in question was peripheral blood mononuclear cells (PBMCs), obtained when the disease was refractory, from a patient treated with antithyroid drugs. CDR3 loop: CASSLMGQESYGYTF. The DNA for the CDR3 is TGTGCCAGCAGCTTAATGGGACAGGAGAGCTATGGCTACACCTTC.